Listed here are 14 T cell receptor beta chains from one sample, sequenced in a study of PD-1 blockade in classical Hodgkin lymphoma. Every patient relapsed after autologous stem cell transplantation, and brentuximab vedotin exposure varied. Sequenced by immunoSEQ multiplex PCR; TCRdb stores in-frame clones only, minus some. Of 40,000 to 45,000 clones in the sample, about three quarters were seen once. Here the sequenced sample was peripheral blood mononuclear cells (PBMCs), taken at baseline. These receptors were taken from a human donor with classical Hodgkin lymphoma.

V and J are TRBV15 and TRBJ1-1; weak D call: TRBD1 (5 bases). V was shortened by 3 bases and J by 3 bases, with 11 bases between the two germline ends. The CDR3 extends over 14 amino acids. Germline lookup yields CDR1 LNHNV and CDR2 YYDKDF (reference sequence). The CDR3 DNA reads TGTGCCACCAGCAGGCCCAGGGATTACACTGAAGCTTTCTTT. Its protein product is CATSRPRDYTEAFF.

Worth noting for this clone: At one end the junction does not follow the germline gene, possibly because of a read error. The gene calls are TRBV10-2 and TRBJ2-5; 9 nucleotides line up with TRBD2. The length of the CDR3 is 16 residues. Per the germline V gene, CDR1 is WSHSY and CDR2 is SAAADI. This CDR3 reads CASSEPGRGGPETRYF. CDR3 sequence (DNA): TGCGCCAGCAGTGAGCCGGGGCGGGGGGGCCCGGAGACCCGGTACTTC.

This clone was counted a single time. The V call is TRBV27, the J call TRBJ2-7, with D tentatively TRBD2 (6 bases). Trimming pared 6 bases from V and 2 bases from J, leaving 14 bases between. The CDR3 sequence is 14 residues long. Germline CDR1 and CDR2: MNHEY and SMNVEV (reference sequence). The CDR3: CASSPAGPPYEQYF. The CDR3 nucleotides read TGTGCCAGCAGCCCCGCGGGGCCCCCCTACGAGCAGTACTTC.

The V gene is TRBV2, the J gene TRBJ2-7, with a weak D call TRBD1 (5 bases). There are 15 residues in the CDR3. V lost 6 bases, J lost 2 bases, and 17 bases lay in between. Germline assignment: CDR1 SNHLY and CDR2 FYNNEI. CDR3 region: CASRETAEIAYEQYF. The DNA for the CDR3 is TGTGCCAGCAGGGAGACAGCCGAAATTGCCTACGAGCAGTACTTC.

This sequence joins TRBV7-6 and TRBJ2-1, with 8 bases that match TRBD1. The CDR3 totals 13 residues. Losses at the gene ends were 7 bases for V and 6 bases for J; bases not matched to a gene: 5. Germline CDR1 is SGHVS and CDR2 is FNYEAQ. The CDR3 sequence: CASKQGGINEQFF. The CDR3 DNA follows: TGTGCCAGCAAACAGGGGGGTATCAATGAGCAGTTCTTC. Combining the CDR3 with reference TRBV7-6 and TRBJ2-1 gives the whole variable domain GAGVSQSPRYKVTKRGQDVALRCDPISGHVSLYWYRQALGQGPEFLTYFNYEAQQDKSGLPNDRFSAERPEGSISTLTIQRTEQRDSAMYRCASKQGGINEQFFGPGTRLTVL.

The V call is TRBV7-8, the J call TRBJ1-3; D gene ambiguous. The CDR3 consists of 14 residues. In germline, CDR1 is SGHVS, CDR2 FQNEAQ. The V end lost 1 base, the J end lost 3 bases, and 7 bases lay between the germline ends. The DNA for the CDR3 is TGTGCCAGCAGCTTAGGGGCGAATGGAAACACCATATATTTT. Protein: CASSLGANGNTIYF.

The chain recombines TRBV6-5 with TRBJ2-1; 10 nucleotides align to TRBD2. The V gene end was trimmed by 5 bases and the J gene end by 5 bases; junction bases not matched to a gene: 3. CDR1 MNHEY and CDR2 SVGAGI come from the germline V gene. This CDR3 is built from 14 residues. DNA for the CDR3: TGTGCCAGCAGTCCGGGACTAGCGAACAATGAGCAGTTCTTC. Protein product: CASSPGLANNEQFF.

The DNA for the CDR3 is TGTGCCAGCAGCTTAGATCGGGGAGCTCCTCAATATGGCTACACCTTC. This codes for CASSLDRGAPQYGYTF. The chain links TRBV11-2 to TRBJ1-2; D is unresolved. There are 16 residues in the CDR3. Looked up from germline, CDR1 is SGHAT and CDR2 is FQNNGV. V was trimmed by 0 bases and J by 5 bases, leaving 16 bases between them. The whole variable domain, filled in from reference TRBV11-2 and TRBJ1-2, reads EAGVAQSPRYKIIEKRQSVAFWCNPISGHATLYWYQQILGQGPKLLIQFQNNGVVDDSQLPKDRFSAERLKGVDSTLKIQPAKLEDSAVYLCASSLDRGAPQYGYTFGSGTRLTVV.

V usage is TRBV4-2 and J usage is TRBJ2-1, with a possible D match to TRBD2 (5 bases). The CDR3 consists of 13 residues. V lost 3 bases and J 12 bases, leaving 15 bases between the germline ends. Germline assignment: CDR1 LGHNA and CDR2 YNFKEQ. The CDR3 DNA reads as TGTGCCAGCAGCCAGTACCCTAGCATTCTGCAGTTCTTC. Its protein is CASSQYPSILQFF.

The V call is TRBV5-5, the J call TRBJ2-6, with D possibly TRBD2 on 6 matching bases. V dropped 0 bases and J dropped 3 bases, with 7 bases sitting between them. Per the germline V gene, CDR1 is SGHKS and CDR2 is YYEKEE (reference sequence). The CDR3 spans 15 residues. The CDR3 spells CASSLAGVGANVLTF. DNA of the CDR3: TGTGCCAGCAGCTTGGCGGGGGTTGGGGCCAACGTCCTGACTTTC. Looking up the rest from reference TRBV5-5 and TRBJ2-6 gives the full variable domain: DAGVTQSPTHLIKTRGQQVTLRCSPISGHKSVSWYQQVLGQGPQFIFQYYEKEERGRGNFPDRFSARQFPNYSSELNVNALLLGDSALYLCASSLAGVGANVLTFGAGSRLTVL.

Only one count was recorded for this clone. The CDR3 bases are TGTGCCAGCAGTTTCGGCCATGGGTATGGCTACACCTTC. Translating it yields CASSFGHGYGYTF. This chain joins TRBV11-2 and TRBJ1-2; no clear D gene. There are 13 residues in the CDR3. Trimming removed 6 bases from V and 5 bases from J, with 13 bases in between. Germline CDR1 and CDR2: SGHAT and FQNNGV.

Note on this clone: The junction and the germline gene differ at one end; a read error may be behind it. The chain carries TRBV5-3 and TRBJ1-2; tentatively, D is TRBD1 (6 bases). TRBV5-3 counts as an open reading frame of uncertain function. The CDR3 has 15 amino acids. The chain's CDR3 is CASSLPHREDYGYTF. CDR3 DNA: TGTGCCAGCAGCTTACCGCACAGGGAGGACTATGGCTACACCTTC.

The count of this clone is one. The genes are TRBV9 and TRBJ2-5; a weak D match, TRBD1 (6 bases). CDR3 size: 14 residues. The V gene lost 4 bases and the J gene lost 1 base, with 11 bases spanning the gap. CDR1 and CDR2 from the germline V gene are SGDLS and YYNGEE. The CDR3, as DNA: TGTGCCAGCAGCATCGGACAGTCCCAAGAGACCCAGTACTTC. Protein: CASSIGQSQETQYF.

The chain recombines TRBV7-3 with TRBJ2-1; 9 bases fit TRBD1. There are 15 residues in the CDR3. V lost 4 bases and J lost 4; bases outside the gene matches: 5. The germline CDR1 and CDR2 sequences are SGHTA and FQGTGA. The CDR3 protein is CASSSAGQGYNEQFF. The CDR3 region has the DNA TGTGCCAGCAGCTCTGCGGGACAGGGTTACAATGAGCAGTTCTTC. The full variable domain, rest sourced from reference TRBV7-3 and TRBJ2-1, is GAGVSQTPSNKVTEKGKYVELRCDPISGHTALYWYRQSLGQGPEFLIYFQGTGAADDSGLPNDRFFAVRPEGSVSTLKIQRTERGDSAVYLCASSSAGQGYNEQFFGPGTRLTVL.